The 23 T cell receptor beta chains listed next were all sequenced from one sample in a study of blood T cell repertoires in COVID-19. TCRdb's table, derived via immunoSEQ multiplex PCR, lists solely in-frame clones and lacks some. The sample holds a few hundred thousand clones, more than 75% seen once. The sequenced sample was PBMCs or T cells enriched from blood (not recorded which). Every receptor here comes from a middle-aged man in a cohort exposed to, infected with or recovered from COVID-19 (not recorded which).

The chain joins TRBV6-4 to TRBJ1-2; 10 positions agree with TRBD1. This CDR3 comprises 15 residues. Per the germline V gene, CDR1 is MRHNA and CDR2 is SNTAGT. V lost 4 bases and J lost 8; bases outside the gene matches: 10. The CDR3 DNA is TGTGCCAGCAGTGTAACGGGACAGGGGATCGGCGGCTACACCTTC. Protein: CASSVTGQGIGGYTF.

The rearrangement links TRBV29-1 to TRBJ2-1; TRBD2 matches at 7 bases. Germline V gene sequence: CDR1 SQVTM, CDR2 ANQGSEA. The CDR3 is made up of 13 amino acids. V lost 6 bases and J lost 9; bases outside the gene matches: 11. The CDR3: CSVHRTSNSEQFF. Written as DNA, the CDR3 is TGCAGCGTCCATCGGACTAGTAATAGTGAGCAGTTCTTC.

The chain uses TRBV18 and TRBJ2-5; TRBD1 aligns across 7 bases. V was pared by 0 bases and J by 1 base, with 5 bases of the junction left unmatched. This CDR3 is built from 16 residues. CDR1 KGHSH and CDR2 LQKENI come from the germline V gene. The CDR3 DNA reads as TGTGCCAGCTCACCACCAGGGGGCTCCCCCCAAGAGACCCAGTACTTC. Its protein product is CASSPPGGSPQETQYF.

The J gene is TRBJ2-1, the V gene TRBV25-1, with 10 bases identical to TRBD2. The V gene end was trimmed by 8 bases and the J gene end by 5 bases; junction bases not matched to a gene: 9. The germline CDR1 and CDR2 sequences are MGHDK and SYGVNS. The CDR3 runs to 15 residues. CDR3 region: CASSGTSARHNEQFF. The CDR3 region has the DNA TGTGCCAGCTCCGGGACTAGCGCGAGGCACAATGAGCAGTTCTTC.

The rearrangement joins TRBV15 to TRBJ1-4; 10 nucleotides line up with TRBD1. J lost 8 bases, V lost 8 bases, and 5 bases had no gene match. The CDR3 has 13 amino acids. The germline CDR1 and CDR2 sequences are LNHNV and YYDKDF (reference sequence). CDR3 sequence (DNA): TGTGCCACCCAACGGGACAGGGGAGAAAAACTGTTTTTT. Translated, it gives CATQRDRGEKLFF.

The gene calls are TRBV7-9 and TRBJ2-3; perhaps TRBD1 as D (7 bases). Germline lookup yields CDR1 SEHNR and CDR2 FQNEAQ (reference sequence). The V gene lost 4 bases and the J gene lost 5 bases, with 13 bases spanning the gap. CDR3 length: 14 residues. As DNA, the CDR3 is TGTGCCAGCAGCTCAAGACAGGGACTAGATACGCAGTATTTT. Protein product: CASSSRQGLDTQYF.

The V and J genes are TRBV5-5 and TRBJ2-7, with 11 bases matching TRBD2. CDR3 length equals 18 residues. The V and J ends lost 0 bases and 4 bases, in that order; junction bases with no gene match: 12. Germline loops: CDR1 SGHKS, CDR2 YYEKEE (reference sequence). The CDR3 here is CASSLGPSGTSGKYEQYF. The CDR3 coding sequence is TGTGCCAGCAGCTTGGGCCCCTCCGGGACTAGCGGAAAATACGAGCAGTACTTC.

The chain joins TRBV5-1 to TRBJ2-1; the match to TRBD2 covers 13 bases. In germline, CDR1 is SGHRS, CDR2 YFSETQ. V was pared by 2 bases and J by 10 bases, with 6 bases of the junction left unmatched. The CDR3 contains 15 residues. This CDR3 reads CASSFSGLAGKEQFF. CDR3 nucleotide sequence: TGCGCCAGCAGCTTCTCGGGACTAGCGGGAAAAGAGCAGTTCTTC. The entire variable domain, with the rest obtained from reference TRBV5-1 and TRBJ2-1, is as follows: KAGVTQTPRYLIKTRGQQVTLSCSPISGHRSVSWYQQTPGQGLQFLFEYFSETQRNKGNFPGRFSGRQFSNSRSEMNVSTLELGDSALYLCASSFSGLAGKEQFFGPGTRLTVL.

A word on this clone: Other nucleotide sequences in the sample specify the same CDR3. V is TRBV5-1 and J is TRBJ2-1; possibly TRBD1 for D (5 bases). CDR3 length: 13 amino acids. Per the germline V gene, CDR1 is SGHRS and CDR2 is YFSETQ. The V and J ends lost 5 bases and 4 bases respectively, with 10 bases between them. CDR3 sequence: CASSITGYNEQFF. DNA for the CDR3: TGCGCCAGCAGTATCACAGGATACAATGAGCAGTTCTTC.

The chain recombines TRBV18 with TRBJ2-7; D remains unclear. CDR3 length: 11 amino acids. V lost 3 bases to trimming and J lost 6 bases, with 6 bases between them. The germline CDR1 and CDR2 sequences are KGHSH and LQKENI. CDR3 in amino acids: CASSPESEQYF. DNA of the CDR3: TGTGCCAGCTCACCTGAGTCCGAGCAGTACTTC.

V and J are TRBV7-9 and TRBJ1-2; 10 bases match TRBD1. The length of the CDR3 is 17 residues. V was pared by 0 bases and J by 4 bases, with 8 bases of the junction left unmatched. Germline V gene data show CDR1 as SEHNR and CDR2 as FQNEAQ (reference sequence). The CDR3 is CASSLAGTGVAGYGYTF. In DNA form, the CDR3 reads TGTGCCAGCAGCTTAGCCGGGACAGGGGTTGCTGGCTATGGCTACACCTTC.

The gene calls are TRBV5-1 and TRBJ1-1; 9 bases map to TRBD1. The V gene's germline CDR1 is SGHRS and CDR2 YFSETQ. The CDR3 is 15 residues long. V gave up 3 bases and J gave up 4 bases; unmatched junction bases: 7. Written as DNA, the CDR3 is TGCGCCAGCAGCTCGGGGACAGGGTATGGCACTGAAGCTTTCTTT. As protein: CASSSGTGYGTEAFF.

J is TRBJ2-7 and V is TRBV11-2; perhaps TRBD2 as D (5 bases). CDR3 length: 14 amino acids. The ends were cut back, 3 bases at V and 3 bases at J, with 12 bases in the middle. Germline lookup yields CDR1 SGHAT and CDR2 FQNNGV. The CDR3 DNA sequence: TGTGCCAGCAGCTTGCGAGGGAATCTCTACGAGCAGTACTTC. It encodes CASSLRGNLYEQYF.

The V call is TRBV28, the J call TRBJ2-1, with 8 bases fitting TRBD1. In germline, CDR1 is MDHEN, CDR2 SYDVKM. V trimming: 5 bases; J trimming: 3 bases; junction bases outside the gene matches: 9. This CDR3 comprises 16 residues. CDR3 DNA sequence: TGTGCCAGCAGTCCCGGGGACAGGTCGGGCTACAATGAGCAGTTCTTC. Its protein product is CASSPGDRSGYNEQFF.

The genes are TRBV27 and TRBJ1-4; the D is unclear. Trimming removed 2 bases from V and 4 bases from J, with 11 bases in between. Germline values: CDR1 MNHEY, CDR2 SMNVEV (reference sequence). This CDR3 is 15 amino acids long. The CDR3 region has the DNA TGTGCCAGCAGTTTAAGTTGGCTCAATAATGAAAAACTGTTTTTT. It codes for CASSLSWLNNEKLFF. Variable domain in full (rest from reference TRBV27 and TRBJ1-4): EAQVTQNPRYLITVTGKKLTVTCSQNMNHEYMSWYRQDPGLGLRQIYYSMNVEVTDKGDVPEGYKVSRKEKRNFPLILESPSPNQTSLYFCASSLSWLNNEKLFFGSGTQLSVL.

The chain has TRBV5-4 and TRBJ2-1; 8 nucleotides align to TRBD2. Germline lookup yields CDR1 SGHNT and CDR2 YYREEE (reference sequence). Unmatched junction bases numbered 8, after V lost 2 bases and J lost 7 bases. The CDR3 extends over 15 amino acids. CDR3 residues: CASSFTGRAQNEQFF. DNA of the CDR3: TGTGCCAGCAGCTTTACCGGGAGGGCCCAAAATGAGCAGTTCTTC. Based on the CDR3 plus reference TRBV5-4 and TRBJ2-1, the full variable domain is ETGVTQSPTHLIKTRGQQVTLRCSSQSGHNTVSWYQQALGQGPQFIFQYYREEENGRGNFPPRFSGLQFPNYSSELNVNALELDDSALYLCASSFTGRAQNEQFFGPGTRLTVL.

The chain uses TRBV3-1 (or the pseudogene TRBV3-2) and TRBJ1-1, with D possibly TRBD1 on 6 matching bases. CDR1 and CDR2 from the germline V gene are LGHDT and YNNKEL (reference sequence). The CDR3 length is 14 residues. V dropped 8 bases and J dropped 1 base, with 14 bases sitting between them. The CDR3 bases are TGTGCCAGCGACCAGGGGCTCGGGAACACTGAAGCTTTCTTT. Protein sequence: CASDQGLGNTEAFF.

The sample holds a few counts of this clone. The CDR3 DNA is TGTGCCAGCAGTTTGTCCCCACAGGGGCCGGCTGAAGCTTTCTTT. Encoded protein: CASSLSPQGPAEAFF. The V call is TRBV28, the J call TRBJ1-1; TRBD1 aligns across 7 bases. The CDR3 is 15 residues long. V lost 3 bases and J lost 6; bases outside the gene matches: 10. CDR1 MDHEN and CDR2 SYDVKM come from the germline V gene.

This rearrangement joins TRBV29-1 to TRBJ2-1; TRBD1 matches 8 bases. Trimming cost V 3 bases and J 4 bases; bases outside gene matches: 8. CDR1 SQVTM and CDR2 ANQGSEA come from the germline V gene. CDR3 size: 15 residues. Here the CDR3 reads CSVDGTRQGYNEQFF. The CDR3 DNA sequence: TGCAGCGTTGATGGCACCCGACAGGGGTACAATGAGCAGTTCTTC.

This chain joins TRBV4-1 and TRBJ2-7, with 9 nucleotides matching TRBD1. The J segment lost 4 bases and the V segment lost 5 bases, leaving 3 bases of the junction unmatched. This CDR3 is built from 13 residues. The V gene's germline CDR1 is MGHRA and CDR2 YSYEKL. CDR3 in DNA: TGCGCCAGCAGCACTGGACAGGGGTACGAGCAGTACTTC. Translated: CASSTGQGYEQYF.

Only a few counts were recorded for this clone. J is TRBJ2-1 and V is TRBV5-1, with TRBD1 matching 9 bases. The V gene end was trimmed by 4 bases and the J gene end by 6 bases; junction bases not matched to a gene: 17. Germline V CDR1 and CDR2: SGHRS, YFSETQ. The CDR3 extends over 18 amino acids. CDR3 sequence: CASSTGQGPQYRINEQFF. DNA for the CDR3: TGCGCCAGCAGCACCGGACAGGGGCCGCAGTACCGTATCAATGAGCAGTTCTTC.

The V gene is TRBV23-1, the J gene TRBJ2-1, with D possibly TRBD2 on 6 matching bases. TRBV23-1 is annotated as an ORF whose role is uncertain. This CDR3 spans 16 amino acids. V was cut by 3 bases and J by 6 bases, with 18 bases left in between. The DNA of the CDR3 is TGCGCCAGCAGTCAGTATAGCGGAGGCCCCCCCAATGAGCAGTTCTTC. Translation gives CASSQYSGGPPNEQFF.

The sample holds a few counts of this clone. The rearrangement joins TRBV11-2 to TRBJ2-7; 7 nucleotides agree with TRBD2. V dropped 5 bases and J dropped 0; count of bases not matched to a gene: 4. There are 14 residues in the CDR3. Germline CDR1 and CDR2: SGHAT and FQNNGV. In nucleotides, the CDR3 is TGTGCCAGCAGCCCCCGGGACTACTCCTACGAGCAGTACTTC. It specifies CASSPRDYSYEQYF.